This record looks at one T cell receptor (beta chain) sequence and its context. Per the authors' pipeline: Reference gene primer amplification gave nucleated cell count estimates. Clones were sequenced by immunoSEQ multiplex PCR, and TCRdb holds only the in-frame ones, with some missing. V and J calls and clone size are those listed in that table; D and trimming were worked out from the DNA. The data show about 87,000 clones, 75% seen once. This record comes from a study of blood T cell repertoires in COVID-19. Study as a whole: Specimens from acute and convalescent COVID-19 originated in the United States, Italy and Spain. T cells, B-cell-depleted T cells, or PBMCs provided the cDNA or gDNA that served as material.

This CDR3 is 15 amino acids long. CDR1 SGHVS and CDR2 FNYEAQ come from the germline V gene. V dropped 5 bases and J dropped 4; count of bases not matched to a gene: 10. The V call is TRBV7-6, the J call TRBJ2-7; 8 positions agree with TRBD2. The TCR sequence derives from a woman aged 45-65 years with acute or convalescent COVID-19. Sequencing was carried out using peripheral blood. The CDR3, as DNA: TGTGCCAGCAGCCCAGCAGCGGGGGTAATATACGAGCAGTACTTC. It translates to CASSPAAGVIYEQYF.